The rows below give T cell receptor beta chains drawn from one sample of a study of T cells in Graves' hyperthyroidism and ophthalmopathy. TCRdb analysed the multiplex PCR reads with MiXCR anew, one entry per CDR3 protein. The sample consists of about 180,000 distinct CDR3 sequences, approximately 15% of them appearing once. Source material: blood. The receptors stem from a woman aged 45 to 65 with Graves' hyperthyroidism. Both conserved end residues are part of each CDR3. The D gene is left open where the match is weak. Some rows have no size entry. The others give once, few or many, or a class for an expanded clone.

many	-	TRBV19	TRBJ1-4	CASSNQRITTNEKLFF	TGTGCCAGTAGTAACCAGCGAATTACAACTAATGAAAAACTGTTTTTT
few	-	TRBV13	TRBJ2-2	CASSYDGSGNTGELFF	TGTGCCAGCAGCTACGATGGTAGCGGGAACACCGGGGAGCTGTTTTTT
many	TRBD1	TRBV15	TRBJ2-4	CATSRNFGQENIQYF	TGTGCCACCAGCAGAAACTTTGGACAGGAAAACATTCAGTACTTC
few	-	TRBV11-2	TRBJ1-6	CASSLKTTSNSPLHF	TGTGCCAGCAGCTTAAAGACAACAAGCAATTCACCCCTCCACTTT
many	-	TRBV11-2	TRBJ1-1	CASSLSMEGNTEAFF	TGTGCCAGCAGCTTATCCATGGAGGGAAACACTGAAGCTTTCTTT
many	-	TRBV2	TRBJ2-1	CASSRGLGYNEQFF	TGTGCCAGCAGTAGGGGCCTGGGCTACAATGAGCAGTTCTTC
-	-	TRBV9	TRBJ2-3	CASSVEWRGSADTQYF	TGTGCCAGCAGCGTAGAGTGGCGGGGTTCGGCGGATACGCAGTATTTT
many	-	TRBV7-2	TRBJ1-2	CASSLDKGLGGYTF	TGTGCCAGCAGCTTAGATAAGGGTCTAGGTGGCTACACCTTC
many	-	TRBV3-1	TRBJ1-1	CASSARGGLNTEAFF	TGTGCCAGCAGCGCCCGAGGGGGTCTGAACACTGAAGCTTTCTTT
many	-	TRBV28	TRBJ2-3	CASREQGILTDTQYF	TGTGCCAGCAGAGAGCAGGGGATACTCACAGATACGCAGTATTTT
many	-	TRBV5-1	TRBJ1-3	CASSLAPGKRNTIYF	TGCGCCAGCAGCTTGGCGCCAGGAAAAAGAAACACCATATATTTT
many	TRBD1	TRBV11-1	TRBJ1-1	CASSLNQGAAFF	TGTGCCAGCAGCTTAAATCAGGGGGCGGCTTTCTTT
many	-	TRBV7-6	TRBJ1-1	CASSSSGGTEAFF	TGTGCCAGCAGCAGCAGTGGAGGGACTGAAGCTTTCTTT
many	TRBD1	TRBV7-9	TRBJ2-2	CASSFRDRGDGGELFF	TGTGCCAGCAGCTTCAGGGACAGGGGCGACGGCGGGGAGCTGTTTTTT
many	-	TRBV10-2	TRBJ1-5	CASRRREGQPQHF	TGCGCCAGCCGACGACGGGAGGGTCAGCCCCAGCATTTT
many	-	TRBV12-3/TRBV12-4	TRBJ1-5	CASSPRTDTLLGNQPQHF	TGTGCCAGCAGTCCCCGGACAGATACCCTCCTAGGAAATCAGCCCCAGCATTTT
many	TRBD1	TRBV11-2	TRBJ2-5	CASSSWTGWTQYF	TGTGCCAGCAGCTCTTGGACAGGCTGGACCCAGTACTTC
many	TRBD1	TRBV12-3/TRBV12-4	TRBJ2-7	CASSRGTGNSYEQYF	TGTGCCAGCAGTCGCGGGACAGGGAATTCCTACGAGCAGTACTTC
many	TRBD1	TRBV7-9	TRBJ2-7	CASSSRGTYEQYF	TGTGCCAGCAGCAGCAGGGGGACCTACGAGCAGTACTTC
many	-	TRBV19	TRBJ2-1	CASIGTATGNEQFF	TGTGCCAGTATTGGGACCGCAACAGGCAATGAGCAGTTCTTC
few	-	TRBV7-3	TRBJ2-2	CASSSHSGTTTGELFF	TGTGCCAGCAGCTCCCATTCCGGGACAACAACCGGGGAGCTGTTTTTT
many	TRBD2	TRBV10-3	TRBJ2-7	CAISEVGRGYEQYF	TGTGCCATCAGTGAGGTCGGGAGGGGCTACGAGCAGTACTTC
many	-	TRBV7-9	TRBJ2-2	CASSPRTDNTGELFF	TGTGCCAGCAGCCCCCGGACAGATAACACCGGGGAGCTGTTTTTT
many	-	TRBV5-1	TRBJ2-3	CASSFRAGDTQYF	TGCGCCAGCAGCTTTAGGGCCGGAGATACGCAGTATTTT
many	TRBD2	TRBV20-1	TRBJ2-2	CSAPRGLAGGRLTGELFF	TGCAGTGCACCACGGGGACTAGCGGGGGGGCGGTTAACCGGGGAGCTGTTTTTT
-	TRBD2	TRBV9	TRBJ2-3	CASSAPSGASTDTQYF	TGTGCCAGCAGCGCACCTAGCGGGGCAAGCACAGATACGCAGTATTTT
many	-	TRBV10-3	TRBJ2-7	CAIRTEGPYEQYF	TGTGCCATCAGGACAGAAGGACCCTACGAGCAGTACTTC
many	-	TRBV6-5	TRBJ1-6	CASSYEGKNSPLHF	TGTGCCAGCAGTTACGAGGGGAAAAATTCACCCCTCCACTTT
-	TRBD2	TRBV5-5	TRBJ2-2	CASSSGSVAGYTGELFF	TGTGCCAGCAGCTCGGGGTCGGTAGCGGGGTACACCGGGGAGCTGTTTTTT
many	-	TRBV20-1	TRBJ2-5	CSAPEGRKETQYF	TGCAGTGCTCCCGAGGGACGGAAAGAGACCCAGTACTTC
few	-	TRBV27	TRBJ2-3	CASSLRTIDTDTQYF	TGTGCCAGCAGTTTACGGACTATCGACACAGATACGCAGTATTTT
-	-	TRBV20-1	TRBJ2-7	CSASPLDAPSRGDFTYEQYF	TGCAGTGCTAGTCCTTTGGATGCCCCTTCTAGGGGCGATTTCACCTACGAGCAGTACTTC
many	TRBD2	TRBV6-2/TRBV6-3	TRBJ2-7	CASSTPRASGGAYEQYF	TGTGCCAGCTCAACCCCGCGGGCTAGCGGGGGGGCTTACGAGCAGTACTTC
many	TRBD1	TRBV2	TRBJ1-2	CASRGQAQSYGYTF	TGTGCCAGCAGGGGACAGGCGCAAAGCTATGGCTACACCTTC
-	TRBD1	TRBV28	TRBJ2-7	CASSYLTGAAYEQYF	TGTGCCAGCAGTTACCTTACAGGGGCCGCCTACGAGCAGTACTTC